A selection of T cell receptor beta chains follows, all from one sample in a study of spatial heterogeneity in lung cancer. TCRdb processed the 5' RACE reads anew with MiXCR; each CDR3 protein has one entry. The table has roughly 75,000 distinct CDR3 sequences, more than 10% seen once; the top ten hold over 5.5%. The input for sequencing was PBMCs, taken at surgery. These receptors were taken from a male donor with early-stage non-small cell lung cancer. Both conserved end residues are part of each CDR3. Fields, in order: clone size, D gene, CDR3 length, V gene, J gene, CDR3 DNA, CDR3 protein. A D gene is named only where the DNA matches it firmly. The listing skips clone size in some rows; elsewhere it reads once, few, many or a size class.

few	.	14	TRBV7-9	TRBJ1-1	TGTGCCAGCACGTATCAGGCCGCTAACACTGAAGCTTTCTTT	CASTYQAANTEAFF
many	TRBD2	15	TRBV7-9	TRBJ2-1	TGTGCCAGCAGCTTAGGGACTAGTCGCCATACTGAGCAGTTCTTC	CASSLGTSRHTEQFF
.	.	14	TRBV6-5	TRBJ1-1	TGTGCCAGCAGTTTAGGGGGACTGGGTACTGAAGCTTTCTTT	CASSLGGLGTEAFF
.	TRBD2	17	TRBV20-1	TRBJ2-3	TGCAGTGCTAGAATACCACTAGCGGGAGGGTTCACAGATACGCAGTATTTT	CSARIPLAGGFTDTQYF
many	TRBD1	14	TRBV4-1	TRBJ2-7	TGCGCCAGCAGCCAAGAGACAGGGGTCTACGAGCAGTACTTC	CASSQETGVYEQYF
few	.	14	TRBV10-3	TRBJ2-3	TGTGCCATCAGTCAGGGGACCGGCACAGATACGCAGTATTTT	CAISQGTGTDTQYF
few	TRBD1	16	TRBV3-1	TRBJ2-5	TGTGCCAGCAGCCAAGTAGGACAGGGGGCGGGAGAGACCCAGTACTTC	CASSQVGQGAGETQYF
few	TRBD1	15	TRBV7-2	TRBJ1-2	TGTGCCAGCAGCTTAGCCGGGCAGGGGGGCTATGGCTACACCTTC	CASSLAGQGGYGYTF
.	.	15	TRBV19	TRBJ1-4	TGTGCCAGTAGTATAGCCGGACGTACTAATGAAAAACTGTTTTTT	CASSIAGRTNEKLFF
.	.	14	TRBV7-6	TRBJ1-1	TGTGCCAGCAGCTTAGACGGATTGAACACTGAAGCTTTCTTT	CASSLDGLNTEAFF
many	.	14	TRBV6-5	TRBJ2-1	TGTGCCAGCAGTTATAAAATTCGGACCCATGAGCAGTTCTTC	CASSYKIRTHEQFF
few	.	14	TRBV24-1	TRBJ2-2	TGTGCCACCAGTGATAACAGCGCTCCCGGGGAGCTGTTTTTT	CATSDNSAPGELFF
many	TRBD1	15	TRBV29-1	TRBJ1-1	TGCAGCCAGGAGAGGGCGGACAGGTGGTACTCTGAAGCTTTCTTT	CSQERADRWYSEAFF
.	.	11	TRBV7-9	TRBJ2-7	TGTGCCAGTCGGAGGGCCTCCGAGCAGTACTTC	CASRRASEQYF
.	.	13	TRBV7-2	TRBJ2-7	TGTGCCAGCAGGAACAGTGGCACCTACGAGCAGTACTTC	CASRNSGTYEQYF
.	.	15	TRBV7-2	TRBJ1-2	TGTGCCAGCAGCCCGGCAGGGACAAAGTCGAGGGGCTACACCTTC	CASSPAGTKSRGYTF
few	.	11	TRBV20-1	TRBJ2-5	TGCAGTGCTCAGTACCAAGAGACCCAGTACTTC	CSAQYQETQYF
.	TRBD2	17	TRBV7-2	TRBJ2-3	TGTGCCAGCAGTCCGATCGGACTAGCAACAATAGGGGATACGCAGTATTTT	CASSPIGLATIGDTQYF
.	.	14	TRBV6-2/TRBV6-3	TRBJ1-5	TGTGCCAGCAGTTACGGGGCGGTCAATCAGCCCCAGCATTTT	CASSYGAVNQPQHF
many	TRBD2	15	TRBV19	TRBJ2-1	TGTGCCAGTAGTACCCTAGCGGGAGGGCGCGGTGAGCAGTTCTTC	CASSTLAGGRGEQFF
.	TRBD1	13	TRBV29-1	TRBJ2-7	TGCAGCATCACGACAGGGGAGAACTACGAGCAGTACTTC	CSITTGENYEQYF
few	.	12	TRBV12-5	TRBJ2-3	TGTGCTAGTGTTTCCCTATCAGATACGCAGTATTTT	CASVSLSDTQYF
few	.	15	TRBV7-2	TRBJ1-5	TGTGCCAGCAGCTTAGAACGGGAACCCAGTCAGCCCCAGCATTTT	CASSLEREPSQPQHF
many	TRBD1	12	TRBV29-1	TRBJ2-1	TGCAGCGTTGGTACAGGGGGCAATGAGCAGTTCTTC	CSVGTGGNEQFF